One and the same sample provided the 5 T cell receptor beta chains below, sequenced in a study of T-cell reconstitution after alpha-beta-depleted transplantation in children. Unique molecular identifiers featured in how the TCRbeta library was prepared. TCRdb independently ran MiXCR on the PCR reads; one entry per CDR3 protein. The table records fewer than 700,000 distinct CDR3 sequences, roughly 13% of them present only once. Sequenced material: PBMCs, mostly from graft donor cells, taken 360 days after TCRalphabeta/CD19-depleted stem cell transplant. All receptors come from a male patient younger than 18 who had a stem cell transplant for acute myeloid leukemia, so the T cells may come from the graft donor.

This chain links TRBV4-3 with TRBJ2-2; D may be TRBD1 or TRBD2 (5 bases each). The CDR3 is 19 amino acids. The V end lost 0 bases, the J end lost 2 bases, and 19 bases lay between the germline ends. In germline, CDR1 is LGHNA, CDR2 YSLEER. As DNA, the CDR3 is TGCGCCAGCAGCCAAGATCGGGGCGGAAACCACCCAAACACCGGGGAGCTGTTTTTT. Its translation: CASSQDRGGNHPNTGELFF.

The gene calls are TRBV28 and TRBJ2-7; possibly TRBD2 for D (6 bases). V shed 6 bases and J shed 1 base, with 16 bases lying between them. Germline V CDR1 and CDR2: MDHEN, SYDVKM. The CDR3 covers 15 residues. DNA of the CDR3: TGTGCCAGCAGGACTTGGAGGGATGCGTCCTACGAGCAGTACTTC. This gives the protein CASRTWRDASYEQYF.

This clonotype was counted between two and nine times. V is TRBV29-1 and J is TRBJ2-7; weak D call: TRBD2 (5 bases). The CDR3 spans 13 residues. The V end was cut by 4 bases, the J end by 2 bases, with 12 bases between. Germline V gives CDR1 SQVTM, CDR2 ANQGSEA. CDR3 sequence (DNA): TGCAGCGTTGGTGAGGGTATGACCTACGAGCAGTACTTC. This codes for CSVGEGMTYEQYF.

This clonotype was seen more than once but under ten times. The CDR3 DNA is TGCAGCGATTATAGCGGGCCCCGGGTGAATGAGCAGTTCTTC. It codes for CSDYSGPRVNEQFF. V gene TRBV29-1 combines with J gene TRBJ2-1; 7 bases are shared with TRBD2. Germline values: CDR1 SQVTM, CDR2 ANQGSEA. The V segment lost 7 bases and the J segment 7 bases; nucleotides outside the gene matches: 13. The CDR3 consists of 14 residues.

This rearrangement joins TRBV28 to TRBJ2-3, with 7 nucleotides matching TRBD1. V lost 3 bases to trimming and J lost 1 base; unmatched junction nucleotides: 7. There are 16 residues in the CDR3. Germline V gives CDR1 MDHEN, CDR2 SYDVKM. The CDR3: CASSFQLTGGTDTQYF. The DNA for the CDR3 is TGTGCCAGCAGTTTCCAGTTAACAGGGGGCACAGATACGCAGTATTTT.